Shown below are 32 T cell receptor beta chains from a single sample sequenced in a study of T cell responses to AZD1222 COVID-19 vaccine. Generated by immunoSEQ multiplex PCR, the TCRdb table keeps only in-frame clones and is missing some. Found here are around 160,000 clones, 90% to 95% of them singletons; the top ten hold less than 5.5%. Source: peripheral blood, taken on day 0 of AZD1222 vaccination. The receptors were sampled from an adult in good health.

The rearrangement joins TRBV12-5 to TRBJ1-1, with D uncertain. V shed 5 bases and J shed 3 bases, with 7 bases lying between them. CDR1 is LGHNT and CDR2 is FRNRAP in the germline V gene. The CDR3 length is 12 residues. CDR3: CASGTGYTEAFF. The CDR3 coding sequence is TGTGCTAGTGGTACCGGTTACACTGAAGCTTTCTTT.

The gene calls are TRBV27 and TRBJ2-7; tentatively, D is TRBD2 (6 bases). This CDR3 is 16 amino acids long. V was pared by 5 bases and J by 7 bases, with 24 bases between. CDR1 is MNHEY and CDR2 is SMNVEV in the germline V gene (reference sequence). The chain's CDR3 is CASSPQVAAGPREQYF. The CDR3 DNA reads TGTGCCAGCAGTCCACAGGTAGCGGCGGGGCCTCGGGAGCAGTACTTC.

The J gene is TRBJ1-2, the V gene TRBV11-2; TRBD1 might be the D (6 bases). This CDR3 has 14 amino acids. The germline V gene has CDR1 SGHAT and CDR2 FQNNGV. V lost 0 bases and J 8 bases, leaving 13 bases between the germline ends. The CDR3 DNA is TGTGCCAGCAGCTTAGAGGGCAGGGGTGGCGGCTACACCTTC. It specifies CASSLEGRGGGYTF.

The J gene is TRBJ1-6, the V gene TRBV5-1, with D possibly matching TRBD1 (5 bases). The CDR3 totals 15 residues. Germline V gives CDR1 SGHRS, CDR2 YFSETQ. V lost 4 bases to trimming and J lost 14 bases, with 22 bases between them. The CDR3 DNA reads TGCGCCAGCAGCGGGGGTAGGTCCGGCAGTGAGTCCCTCCACTTT. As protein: CASSGGRSGSESLHF.

The CDR3 region has the DNA TGTGCCAGCAGCCCAACGGGACGGCCTGATGACCAGTACTTC. It codes for CASSPTGRPDDQYF. This chain connects TRBV7-7 to TRBJ2-5, with D perhaps being TRBD1 or TRBD2 (5 bases each). V lost 5 bases and J 10 bases, leaving 20 bases between the germline ends. CDR1 is SSHAT and CDR2 is FNYEAQ in the germline V gene (reference sequence). The CDR3 contains 14 residues.

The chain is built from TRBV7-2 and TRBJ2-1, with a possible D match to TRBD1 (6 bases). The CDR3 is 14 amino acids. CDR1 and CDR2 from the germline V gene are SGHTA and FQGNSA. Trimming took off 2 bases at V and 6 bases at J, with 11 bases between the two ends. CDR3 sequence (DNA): TGTGCCAGCAGCTTAACAGGGTCCCCCAATGAGCAGTTCTTC. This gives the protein CASSLTGSPNEQFF. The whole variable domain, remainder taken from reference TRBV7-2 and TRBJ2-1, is GAGVSQSPSNKVTEKGKDVELRCDPISGHTALYWYRQSLGQGLEFLIYFQGNSAPDKSGLPSDRFSAERTGGSVSTLTIQRTQQEDSAVYLCASSLTGSPNEQFFGPGTRLTVL.

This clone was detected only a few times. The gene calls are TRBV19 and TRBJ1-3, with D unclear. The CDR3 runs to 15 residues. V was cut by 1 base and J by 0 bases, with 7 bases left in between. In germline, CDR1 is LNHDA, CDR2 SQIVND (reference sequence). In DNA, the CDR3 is TGTGCCAGTAGTATAGGGCTTTCCTCTGGAAACACCATATATTTT. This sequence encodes CASSIGLSSGNTIYF.

This CDR3 is CASQRGRGFNQPQHF. The CDR3 bases are TGTGCCAGTCAACGAGGCAGGGGGTTCAATCAGCCCCAGCATTTT. The chain employs TRBV19 and TRBJ1-5; 7 bases align to TRBD1. Trimming at V came to 8 bases and at J to 3 bases, leaving 10 bases not matched to a gene. CDR3 length: 15 residues. CDR1 is LNHDA and CDR2 is SQIVND in the germline V gene (reference sequence).

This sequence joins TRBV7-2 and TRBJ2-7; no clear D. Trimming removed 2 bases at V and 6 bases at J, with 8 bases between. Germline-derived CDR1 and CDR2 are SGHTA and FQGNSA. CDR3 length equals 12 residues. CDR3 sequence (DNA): TGTGCCAGCAGCTTACCATCGGTCGAGCAGTACTTC. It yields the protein CASSLPSVEQYF.

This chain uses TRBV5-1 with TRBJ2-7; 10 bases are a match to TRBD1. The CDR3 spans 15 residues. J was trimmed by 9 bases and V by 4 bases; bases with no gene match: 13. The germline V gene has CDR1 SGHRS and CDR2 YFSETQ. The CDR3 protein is CASSVRQGAPGGQYF. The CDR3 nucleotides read TGCGCCAGCAGCGTTCGACAGGGGGCACCCGGTGGGCAGTACTTC. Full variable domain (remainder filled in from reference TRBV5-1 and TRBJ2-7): KAGVTQTPRYLIKTRGQQVTLSCSPISGHRSVSWYQQTPGQGLQFLFEYFSETQRNKGNFPGRFSGRQFSNSRSEMNVSTLELGDSALYLCASSVRQGAPGGQYFGPGTRLTVT.

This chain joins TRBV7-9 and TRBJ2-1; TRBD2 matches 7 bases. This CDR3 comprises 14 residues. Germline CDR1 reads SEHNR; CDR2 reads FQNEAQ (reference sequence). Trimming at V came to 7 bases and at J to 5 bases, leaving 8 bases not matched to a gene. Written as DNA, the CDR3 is TGTGCCAGCACGATGGGGACTAACCACAATGAGCAGTTCTTC. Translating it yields CASTMGTNHNEQFF.

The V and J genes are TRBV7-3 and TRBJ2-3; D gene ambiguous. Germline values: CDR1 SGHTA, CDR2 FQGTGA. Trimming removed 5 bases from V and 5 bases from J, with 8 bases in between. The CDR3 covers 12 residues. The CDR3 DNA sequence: TGTGCCAGCAGCCGGCTCGGAGATACGCAGTATTTT. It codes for CASSRLGDTQYF.

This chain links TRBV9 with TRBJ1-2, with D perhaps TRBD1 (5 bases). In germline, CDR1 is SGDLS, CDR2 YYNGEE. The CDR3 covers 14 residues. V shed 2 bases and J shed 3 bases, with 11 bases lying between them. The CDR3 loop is CASSVAPGDYGYTF. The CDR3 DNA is TGTGCCAGCAGCGTTGCCCCGGGGGACTATGGCTACACCTTC. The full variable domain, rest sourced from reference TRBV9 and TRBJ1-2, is DSGVTQTPKHLITATGQRVTLRCSPRSGDLSVYWYQQSLDQGLQFLIQYYNGEERAKGNILERFSAQQFPDLHSELNLSSLELGDSALYFCASSVAPGDYGYTFGSGTRLTVV.

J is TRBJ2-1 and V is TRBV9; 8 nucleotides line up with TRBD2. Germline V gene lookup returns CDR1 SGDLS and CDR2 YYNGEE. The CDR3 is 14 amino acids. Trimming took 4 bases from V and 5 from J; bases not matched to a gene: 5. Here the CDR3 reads CASSPTSANNEQFF. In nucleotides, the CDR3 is TGTGCCAGCAGCCCGACTAGCGCAAACAATGAGCAGTTCTTC.

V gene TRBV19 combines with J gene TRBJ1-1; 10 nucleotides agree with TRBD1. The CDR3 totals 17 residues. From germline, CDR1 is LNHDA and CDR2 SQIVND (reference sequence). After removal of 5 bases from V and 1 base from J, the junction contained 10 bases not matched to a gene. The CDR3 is CASSGIRDRGSNTEAFF. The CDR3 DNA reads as TGTGCCAGTAGTGGAATACGGGACAGGGGATCGAACACTGAAGCTTTCTTT.

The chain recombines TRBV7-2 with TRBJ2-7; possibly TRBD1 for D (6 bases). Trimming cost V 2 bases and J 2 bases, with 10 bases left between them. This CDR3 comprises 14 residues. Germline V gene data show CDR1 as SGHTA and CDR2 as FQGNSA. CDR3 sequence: CASSLQGTAYEQYF. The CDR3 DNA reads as TGTGCCAGCAGCTTACAGGGGACGGCCTACGAGCAGTACTTC.

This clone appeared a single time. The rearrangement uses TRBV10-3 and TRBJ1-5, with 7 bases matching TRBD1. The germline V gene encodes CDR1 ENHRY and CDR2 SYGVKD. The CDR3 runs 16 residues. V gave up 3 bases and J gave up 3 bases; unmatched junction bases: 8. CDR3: CAISEFQGETNQPQHF. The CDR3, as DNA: TGTGCCATCAGTGAATTCCAGGGGGAGACCAATCAGCCCCAGCATTTT.

The CDR3 protein is CASSQTGGWTGSYEQYF. The DNA for the CDR3 is TGCGCCAGCAGCCAGACTGGGGGATGGACAGGGTCCTACGAGCAGTACTTC. V usage is TRBV4-3 and J usage is TRBJ2-7; 8 bases map to TRBD1. The V gene end was trimmed by 3 bases and the J gene end by 1 base; junction bases not matched to a gene: 11. This CDR3 region has 17 residues. The V gene's germline CDR1 is LGHNA and CDR2 YSLEER.

The CDR3 region has the DNA TGTGCCAGCAGCTCGGGGACTAGCGGTTACAATGAGCAGTTCTTC. It specifies CASSSGTSGYNEQFF. V and J are TRBV5-8 and TRBJ2-1, with 11 bases fitting TRBD2. Trimming cost V 3 bases and J 4 bases; bases outside gene matches: 3. This CDR3 region has 15 residues. Per the germline V gene, CDR1 is SGHTS and CDR2 is YDEGEE.

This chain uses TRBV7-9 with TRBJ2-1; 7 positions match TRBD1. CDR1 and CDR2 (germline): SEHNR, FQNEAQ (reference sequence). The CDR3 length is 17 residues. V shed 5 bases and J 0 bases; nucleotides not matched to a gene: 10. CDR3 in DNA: TGTGCCAGCAGCCCCAGGACAGGTAGAAGCTCCTACAATGAGCAGTTCTTC. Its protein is CASSPRTGRSSYNEQFF.

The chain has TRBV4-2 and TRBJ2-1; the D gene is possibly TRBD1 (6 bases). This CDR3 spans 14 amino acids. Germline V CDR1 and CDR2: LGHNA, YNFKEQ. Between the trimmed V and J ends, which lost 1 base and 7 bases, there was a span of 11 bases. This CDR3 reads CASSQGTVRNEQFF. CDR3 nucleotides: TGTGCCAGCAGCCAAGGGACAGTAAGGAATGAGCAGTTCTTC.

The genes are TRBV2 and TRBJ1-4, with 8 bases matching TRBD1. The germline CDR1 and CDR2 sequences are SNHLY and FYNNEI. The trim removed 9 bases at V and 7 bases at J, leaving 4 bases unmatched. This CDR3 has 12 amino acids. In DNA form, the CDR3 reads TGTGCCAGGAGGACAGGGACTGAAAAACTGTTTTTT. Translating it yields CARRTGTEKLFF.

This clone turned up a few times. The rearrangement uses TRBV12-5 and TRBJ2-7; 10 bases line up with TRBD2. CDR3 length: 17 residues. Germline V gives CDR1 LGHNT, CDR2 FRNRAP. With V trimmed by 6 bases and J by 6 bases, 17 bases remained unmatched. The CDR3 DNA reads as TGTGCTAGTGGCCTGACTAGCGGGTATGGAGAACTTGGCGAGCAGTACTTC. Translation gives CASGLTSGYGELGEQYF. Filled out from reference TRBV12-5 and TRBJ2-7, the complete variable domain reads DARVTQTPRHKVTEMGQEVTMRCQPILGHNTVFWYRQTMMQGLELLAYFRNRAPLDDSGMPKDRFSAEMPDATLATLKIQPSEPRDSAVYFCASGLTSGYGELGEQYFGPGTRLTVT.

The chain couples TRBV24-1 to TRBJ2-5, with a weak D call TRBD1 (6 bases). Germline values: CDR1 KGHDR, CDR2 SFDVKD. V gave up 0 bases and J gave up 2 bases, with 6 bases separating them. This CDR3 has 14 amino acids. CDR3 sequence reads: CATSDLTGQETQYF. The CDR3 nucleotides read TGTGCCACCAGTGATTTGACAGGGCAAGAGACCCAGTACTTC.

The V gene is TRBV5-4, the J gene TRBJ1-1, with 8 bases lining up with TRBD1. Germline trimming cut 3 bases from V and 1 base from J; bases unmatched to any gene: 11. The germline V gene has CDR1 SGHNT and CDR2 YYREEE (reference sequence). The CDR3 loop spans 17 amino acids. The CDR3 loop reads CASSSTRQGKGNTEAFF. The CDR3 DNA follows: TGTGCCAGCAGCTCAACCCGACAGGGGAAGGGGAACACTGAAGCTTTCTTT.

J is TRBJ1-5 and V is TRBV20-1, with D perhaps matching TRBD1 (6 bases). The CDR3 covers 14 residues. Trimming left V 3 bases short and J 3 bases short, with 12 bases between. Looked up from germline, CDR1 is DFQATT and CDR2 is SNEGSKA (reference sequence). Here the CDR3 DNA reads TGCAGTGCTAGTGTGGGACACAACAATCAGCCCCAGCATTTT. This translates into CSASVGHNNQPQHF.

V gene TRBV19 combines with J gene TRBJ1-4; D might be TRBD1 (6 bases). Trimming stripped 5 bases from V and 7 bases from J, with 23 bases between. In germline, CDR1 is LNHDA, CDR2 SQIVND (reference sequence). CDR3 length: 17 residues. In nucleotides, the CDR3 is TGTGCCAGTAGTTACCCATCAACGGGGGCGCGGGGTGAAAAACTGTTTTTT. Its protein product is CASSYPSTGARGEKLFF.

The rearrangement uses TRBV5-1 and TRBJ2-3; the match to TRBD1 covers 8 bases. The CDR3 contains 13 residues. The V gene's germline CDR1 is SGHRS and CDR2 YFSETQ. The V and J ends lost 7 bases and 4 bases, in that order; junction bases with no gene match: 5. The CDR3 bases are TGCGCCAGCTGGAAGGACAGGGCAGATACGCAGTATTTT. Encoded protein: CASWKDRADTQYF. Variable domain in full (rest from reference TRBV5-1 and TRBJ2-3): KAGVTQTPRYLIKTRGQQVTLSCSPISGHRSVSWYQQTPGQGLQFLFEYFSETQRNKGNFPGRFSGRQFSNSRSEMNVSTLELGDSALYLCASWKDRADTQYFGPGTRLTVL.

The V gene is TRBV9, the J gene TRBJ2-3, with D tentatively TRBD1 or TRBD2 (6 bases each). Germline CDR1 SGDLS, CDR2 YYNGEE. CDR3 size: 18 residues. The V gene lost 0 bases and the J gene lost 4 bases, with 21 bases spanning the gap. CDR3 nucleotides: TGTGCCAGCAGCGTAGGGGCTGGGGGGCTGAGGGTCGCAGATACGCAGTATTTT. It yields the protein CASSVGAGGLRVADTQYF. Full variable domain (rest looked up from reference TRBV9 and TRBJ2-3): DSGVTQTPKHLITATGQRVTLRCSPRSGDLSVYWYQQSLDQGLQFLIQYYNGEERAKGNILERFSAQQFPDLHSELNLSSLELGDSALYFCASSVGAGGLRVADTQYFGPGTRLTVL.

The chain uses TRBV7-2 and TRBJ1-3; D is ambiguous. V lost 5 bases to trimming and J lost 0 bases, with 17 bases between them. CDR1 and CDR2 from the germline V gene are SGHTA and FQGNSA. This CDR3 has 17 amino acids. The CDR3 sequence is CASSPKAEIFSGNTIYF. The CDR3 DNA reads TGTGCCAGCAGCCCCAAGGCCGAGATATTCTCTGGAAACACCATATATTTT.

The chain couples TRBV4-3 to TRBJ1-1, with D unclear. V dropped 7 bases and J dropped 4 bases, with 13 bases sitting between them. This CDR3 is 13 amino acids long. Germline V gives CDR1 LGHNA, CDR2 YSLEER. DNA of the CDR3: TGCGCCAGCACCGGCTATGGGGTCACTGAAGCTTTCTTT. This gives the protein CASTGYGVTEAFF.

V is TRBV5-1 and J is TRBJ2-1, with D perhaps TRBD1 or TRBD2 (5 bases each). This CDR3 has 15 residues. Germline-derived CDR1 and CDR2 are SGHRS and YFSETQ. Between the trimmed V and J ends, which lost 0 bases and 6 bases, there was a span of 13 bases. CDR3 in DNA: TGCGCCAGCAGCTTGGGGTTGGGGGAGTCCAATGAGCAGTTCTTC. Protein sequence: CASSLGLGESNEQFF. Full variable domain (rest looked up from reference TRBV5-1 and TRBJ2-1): KAGVTQTPRYLIKTRGQQVTLSCSPISGHRSVSWYQQTPGQGLQFLFEYFSETQRNKGNFPGRFSGRQFSNSRSEMNVSTLELGDSALYLCASSLGLGESNEQFFGPGTRLTVL.